The 12 T cell receptor beta chains below all came from one sample that was sequenced in a study of Graves' ophthalmopathy and Graves' hyperthyroidism. The authors amplified TCR beta CDR3 regions, and they did so from RNA transcripts for repertoire sequencing. After a first-round RT-PCR with HTBI primers, a second-round multiplex PCR was run. MiXCR, run by TCRdb on the multiplex PCR reads, gives a single entry per CDR3 protein. The sample holds some 1.1 million distinct CDR3 sequences, around a third seen once. Material: peripheral blood or thyroid tissue (not recorded which). The receptors come from an adult man with Graves' hyperthyroidism.

This clonotype has a handful of counts. The chain employs TRBV29-1 and TRBJ2-7; the match to TRBD2 covers 13 bases. The CDR3 loop spans 16 amino acids. J was trimmed by 4 bases and V by 6 bases; bases with no gene match: 12. CDR1 and CDR2 (germline): SQVTM, ANQGSEA. The CDR3 DNA is TGCAGCGTGAGGCCCGAGACTAGCGGGAGGTATTACGAGCAGTACTTC. This codes for CSVRPETSGRYYEQYF.

There are a few counts of this clonotype. V is TRBV7-6 and J is TRBJ1-4, with unresolved D. The CDR3 extends over 11 amino acids. V lost 7 bases to trimming and J lost 11 bases, with 11 bases between them. CDR1 is SGHVS, CDR2 FNYEAQ, per germline. DNA of the CDR3: TGTGCCAGCACCACGGGTGTGAAACTGTTTTTT. This encodes CASTTGVKLFF.

The chain has TRBV13 and TRBJ2-7, with TRBD2 matching 10 bases. Germline V gene data show CDR1 as PRHDT and CDR2 as FYEKMQ (reference sequence). V was pared by 3 bases and J by 6 bases, with 5 bases of the junction left unmatched. This CDR3 is built from 14 residues. In DNA, the CDR3 is TGTGCCAGCAGCTTCGAGCGGGAGGGCCCCGAGCAGTACTTC. Its protein product is CASSFEREGPEQYF. The full variable domain, its missing parts supplied by reference TRBV13 and TRBJ2-7, is AAGVIQSPRHLIKEKRETATLKCYPIPRHDTVYWYQQGPGQDPQFLISFYEKMQSDKGSIPDRFSAQQFSDYHSELNMSSLELGDSALYFCASSFEREGPEQYFGPGTRLTVT.

CDR3 in DNA: TGTGCCAGCAGCGTGGCGGGTGACTACGAGCAGTACTTC. This sequence encodes CASSVAGDYEQYF. V is TRBV9 and J is TRBJ2-7; D may be TRBD2 (5 bases). The V end lost 2 bases, the J end lost 3 bases, and 9 bases lay between the germline ends. This CDR3 is built from 13 residues. The germline V gene has CDR1 SGDLS and CDR2 YYNGEE.

The sample holds many counts of this clonotype. The chain recombines TRBV15 with TRBJ2-2; perhaps TRBD2 as D (6 bases). V was cut by 1 base and J by 1 base, with 16 bases left in between. This CDR3 has 18 amino acids. Germline V gene lookup returns CDR1 LNHNV and CDR2 YYDKDF (reference sequence). CDR3 nucleotide sequence: TGTGCCACCAGCAGAGTCGGACTCGGGGGAGAGAACACCGGGGAGCTGTTTTTT. Translated: CATSRVGLGGENTGELFF.

This clonotype appeared many times. This rearrangement joins TRBV7-9 to TRBJ1-2, with a possible D match to TRBD1 (5 bases). CDR3 size: 15 residues. Germline V lookup: CDR1 SEHNR, CDR2 FQNEAQ (reference sequence). Trimming took 8 bases from V and 0 from J, leaving 16 bases between them. This CDR3 is CASGTLQATNYGYTF. CDR3 DNA sequence: TGTGCCAGCGGAACACTACAGGCCACTAACTATGGCTACACCTTC.

In its sample, this clonotype was seen many times. This rearrangement joins TRBV6-5 to TRBJ2-6; D remains unclear. Germline values: CDR1 MNHEY, CDR2 SVGAGI. The CDR3 has 13 amino acids. V was shortened by 8 bases and J by 5 bases, with 10 bases between the two germline ends. CDR3 nucleotide sequence: TGTGCCAGCTTAGTTATCCGGGCCAACGTCCTGACTTTC. This codes for CASLVIRANVLTF.

The chain uses TRBV10-3 and TRBJ1-6; D is unresolved. V was clipped by 8 bases and J by 6 bases, with 11 bases between them. CDR3 size: 13 residues. Germline V gene lookup returns CDR1 ENHRY and CDR2 SYGVKD. DNA of the CDR3: TGTGCCATCCGTTACTTCGCTAATTCACCCCTCCACTTT. This translates into CAIRYFANSPLHF.

At least ten counts were recorded for this clonotype. This chain connects TRBV11-2 to TRBJ2-5; 12 bases match TRBD2. The CDR3 spans 16 residues. Trimming at V came to 7 bases and at J to 3 bases, leaving 9 bases not matched to a gene. CDR1 and CDR2 (germline): SGHAT, FQNNGV. This chain's CDR3 is CASTPWTSGTEETQYF. Written as DNA, the CDR3 is TGTGCCAGCACCCCCTGGACTAGCGGGACCGAAGAGACCCAGTACTTC. Using reference TRBV11-2 and TRBJ2-5 for the parts outside the CDR3, the full variable domain is EAGVAQSPRYKIIEKRQSVAFWCNPISGHATLYWYQQILGQGPKLLIQFQNNGVVDDSQLPKDRFSAERLKGVDSTLKIQPAKLEDSAVYLCASTPWTSGTEETQYFGPGTRLLVL.

This sequence joins TRBV19 and TRBJ2-7, with D perhaps given as TRBD1 or TRBD2 (5 bases each). CDR3 length: 13 amino acids. V lost 5 bases and J 6 bases, leaving 14 bases between the germline ends. Germline assignment: CDR1 LNHDA and CDR2 SQIVND (reference sequence). The CDR3: CASSPGRALEQYF. The CDR3 region has the DNA TGTGCCAGTAGTCCAGGGAGAGCGCTCGAGCAGTACTTC.

This clonotype was seen many times. V gene TRBV20-1 combines with J gene TRBJ2-7, with TRBD2 matching over 8 bases. This CDR3 contains 13 residues. V trimming: 4 bases; J trimming: 3 bases; junction bases outside the gene matches: 5. The germline CDR1 and CDR2 sequences are DFQATT and SNEGSKA (reference sequence). This CDR3 reads CSATPGGRYEQYF. The CDR3 region has the DNA TGCAGTGCTACACCGGGAGGGCGCTACGAGCAGTACTTC.

The chain combines TRBV7-3 with TRBJ1-3, with D unclear. Germline CDR1 is SGHTA and CDR2 is FQGTGA. The CDR3 totals 13 residues. The V end lost 1 base, the J end lost 8 bases, and 9 bases lay between the germline ends. CDR3 sequence (DNA): TGTGCCAGCAGCTTAAACAAAGGTGACACCATATATTTT. Translating gives CASSLNKGDTIYF. Full variable domain (missing parts from reference TRBV7-3 and TRBJ1-3): GAGVSQTPSNKVTEKGKYVELRCDPISGHTALYWYRQSLGQGPEFLIYFQGTGAADDSGLPNDRFFAVRPEGSVSTLKIQRTERGDSAVYLCASSLNKGDTIYFGEGSWLTVV.